The subject of this entry is one T cell receptor beta chain. Its target is unknown. This sample stems from a study of early stage breast cancer tumors. The study's findings and limits: In about 90% of the 16 patients, blood comparison separated tumor from normal breast.

CDR1 and CDR2 from the germline V gene are SGHDT and YYEEEE. Trimming cost V 5 bases and J 3 bases; bases outside gene matches: 8. The CDR3 consists of 15 residues. Assay: immunoSEQ multiplex PCR; the TCRdb copy retains only in-frame clones and omits some. The data contain about 8,400 clones, roughly 77% of them seen just once; the ten biggest clones take up roughly 8.5%. This chain uses TRBV5-6 with TRBJ2-7; 10 bases are shared with TRBD1. What was sequenced was normal breast tissue next to the tumor. The receptor was derived from a person aged 55 to 75 with breast cancer. CDR3 sequence (DNA): TGTGCCAGCAGTAACGACAGGGGGCCTCGCTACGAGCAGTACTTC. Residues: CASSNDRGPRYEQYF.